Following are 16 T cell receptor beta chains from one sample sequenced in a study of identical twins. TCRdb re-derived calls from the 5' RACE reads in MiXCR, one entry per CDR3 protein. Altogether approximately 890,000 distinct CDR3 sequences are present, about 12% being singletons, with the ten largest covering about 1.5%. The same data also went into a second study, on yellow fever vaccine responses in identical twins.

Sequenced material: PBMCs. The receptors originated from a woman under 30 in good health.

The chain carries TRBV20-1 and TRBJ2-2, with 10 nucleotides matching TRBD2. The CDR3 is 15 residues long. Germline assignment: CDR1 DFQATT and CDR2 SNEGSKA (reference sequence). Trimming removed 1 base from V and 5 bases from J; junction bases left unmatched: 4. CDR3 coding DNA: TGCAGTGCTAGAGTAGCGGGAGGCGCGACCGGGGAGCTGTTTTTT. This encodes CSARVAGGATGELFF.

The chain combines TRBV11-2 with TRBJ2-2, with 15 positions matching TRBD2. CDR1 is SGHAT, CDR2 FQNNGV, per germline. With V trimmed by 5 bases and J by 2 bases, 6 bases remained unmatched. The length of the CDR3 is 18 residues. The CDR3 DNA sequence: TGTGCCAGCAGCATAAGGGGACTAGCGGGGGGAAACACCGGGGAGCTGTTTTTT. It codes for CASSIRGLAGGNTGELFF.

This chain uses TRBV6-6 with TRBJ1-5; D unclear. This CDR3 region has 11 residues. The germline V gene has CDR1 MNHNY and CDR2 SVGAGI (reference sequence). Trimming removed 11 bases at V and 4 bases at J, with 9 bases between. CDR3 bases: TGTGCCTGCGGGTCTAATCAGCCCCAGCATTTT. Its protein product is CACGSNQPQHF.

The sample holds a few counts of this clonotype. The genes are TRBV7-2 and TRBJ2-7; 13 bases fit TRBD2. Trimming took 5 bases from V and 3 from J; bases not matched to a gene: 10. CDR1 SGHTA and CDR2 FQGNSA come from the germline V gene. The CDR3 extends over 17 amino acids. For the CDR3, the DNA is TGTGCCAGCAGCCCAGGACTAGCGGGAGTATCGGGCTACGAGCAGTACTTC. As protein: CASSPGLAGVSGYEQYF. The full variable domain, with the rest looked up from reference TRBV7-2 and TRBJ2-7, is GAGVSQSPSNKVTEKGKDVELRCDPISGHTALYWYRQSLGQGLEFLIYFQGNSAPDKSGLPSDRFSAERTGGSVSTLTIQRTQQEDSAVYLCASSPGLAGVSGYEQYFGPGTRLTVT.

The chain couples TRBV3-1 to TRBJ2-1; D remains ambiguous. Trimming left V 0 bases short and J 7 bases short, with 7 bases between. The CDR3 sequence is 13 residues long. From germline, CDR1 is LGHDT and CDR2 YNNKEL (reference sequence). The DNA for the CDR3 is TGTGCCAGCAGCCAAGACGCAGTAAATGAGCAGTTCTTC. Protein sequence: CASSQDAVNEQFF.

This clonotype was seen a handful of times. The chain is built from TRBV20-1 and TRBJ2-1, with D possibly TRBD2 on 6 matching bases. The CDR3 sequence is 14 residues long. The germline CDR1 and CDR2 sequences are DFQATT and SNEGSKA (reference sequence). The DNA for the CDR3 is TGCAGCCTACCTCCTAGGACTAACTACAATGAGCAGTTCTTC. Protein: CSLPPRTNYNEQFF.

The gene calls are TRBV9 and TRBJ1-1; no clear D. V was clipped by 0 bases and J by 0 bases, with 9 bases between them. CDR3 length: 15 residues. The germline CDR1 and CDR2 sequences are SGDLS and YYNGEE. The CDR3 coding sequence is TGTGCCAGCAGCGTAGATCCTCGGATGAACACTGAAGCTTTCTTT. Translated: CASSVDPRMNTEAFF.

This chain links TRBV28 with TRBJ1-6, with D unclear. The V gene lost 7 bases and the J gene lost 4 bases, with 11 bases spanning the gap. This CDR3 comprises 14 residues. The germline gives CDR1 MDHEN, CDR2 SYDVKM. The chain's CDR3 is CASNSGEYNSPLHF. The DNA for the CDR3 is TGTGCCAGCAATTCTGGGGAATATAATTCACCCCTCCACTTT. Full variable domain (outside the CDR3, taken from reference TRBV28 and TRBJ1-6): DVKVTQSSRYLVKRTGEKVFLECVQDMDHENMFWYRQDPGLGLRLIYFSYDVKMKEKGDIPEGYSVSREKKERFSLILESASTNQTSMYLCASNSGEYNSPLHFGNGTRLTVT.

The sample holds a few counts of this clonotype. The chain combines TRBV20-1 with TRBJ2-1; TRBD2 agrees at 7 bases. The CDR3 runs 15 residues. The junction had 8 bases not matched to a gene; V was cut back by 2 bases and J by 4 bases. The germline V gene encodes CDR1 DFQATT and CDR2 SNEGSKA (reference sequence). CDR3 nucleotide sequence: TGCAGTGCTAGACCGACTAGCCTTTTATACAATGAGCAGTTCTTC. As protein: CSARPTSLLYNEQFF.

This chain uses TRBV11-1 with TRBJ2-7, with 10 bases fitting TRBD2. With V trimmed by 6 bases and J by 4 bases, 12 bases remained unmatched. The germline V gene has CDR1 SGHAT and CDR2 FQDESV (reference sequence). This CDR3 is built from 16 residues. The CDR3 loop reads CASSLDVPGLAYEQYF. The DNA for the CDR3 is TGTGCCAGCAGTCTCGACGTACCGGGACTAGCGTACGAGCAGTACTTC.

This clonotype was counted many times. The V gene is TRBV9, the J gene TRBJ2-3; tentative D call: TRBD1 (6 bases). Between the trimmed V and J ends, which lost 5 bases and 5 bases, there was a span of 15 bases. CDR3 length: 14 residues. Germline assignment: CDR1 SGDLS and CDR2 YYNGEE. This CDR3 is CASSWGPWVDTQYF. CDR3 in DNA: TGTGCCAGCAGTTGGGGGCCTTGGGTAGATACGCAGTATTTT.

This clonotype has only a few counts. The rearrangement links TRBV27 to TRBJ2-7, with 11 nucleotides matching TRBD1. J was trimmed by 3 bases and V by 7 bases; bases with no gene match: 2. CDR1 is MNHEY, CDR2 SMNVEV, per germline (reference sequence). There are 13 residues in the CDR3. CDR3 region: CASMGTGGYEQYF. CDR3 DNA: TGTGCCAGCATGGGGACAGGGGGCTACGAGCAGTACTTC.

For the CDR3, the DNA is TGTGCCAGCCACCGGGAGGGGACCTACAATGAGCAGTTCTTC. It translates to CASHREGTYNEQFF. This chain connects TRBV7-8 to TRBJ2-1, with 8 bases identical to TRBD2. The CDR3 contains 14 residues. Germline V CDR1 and CDR2: SGHVS, FQNEAQ. V was pared by 8 bases and J by 2 bases, with 5 bases of the junction left unmatched. The whole variable domain, remainder taken from reference TRBV7-8 and TRBJ2-1, is GAGVSQSPRYKVAKRGQDVALRCDPISGHVSLFWYQQALGQGPEFLTYFQNEAQLDKSGLPSDRFFAERPEGSVSTLKIQRTQQEDSAVYLCASHREGTYNEQFFGPGTRLTVL.

This clonotype showed up just once. The CDR3 sequence is CASSLTLWNGYTF. CDR3 nucleotides: TGTGCCAGCAGCTTGACTCTGTGGAATGGCTACACCTTC. The chain recombines TRBV7-9 with TRBJ1-2; no clear D gene. Between the trimmed V and J ends, which lost 3 bases and 6 bases, there was a span of 11 bases. The germline gives CDR1 SEHNR, CDR2 FQNEAQ (reference sequence). There are 13 residues in the CDR3.

This clonotype was found a few times. The V gene is TRBV27, the J gene TRBJ2-5, with 7 nucleotides matching TRBD1. The germline V gene has CDR1 MNHEY and CDR2 SMNVEV (reference sequence). This CDR3 comprises 15 residues. Trimming took 6 bases from V and 2 from J; bases not matched to a gene: 9. The CDR3 loop reads CASSPRDRVQETQYF. In nucleotides, the CDR3 is TGTGCCAGCAGCCCTAGGGACAGAGTACAAGAGACCCAGTACTTC.

This clonotype was seen more than once but under ten times. J is TRBJ1-4 and V is TRBV28; TRBD1 might be the D (6 bases). Between the trimmed V and J ends, which lost 4 bases and 7 bases, there was a span of 7 bases. Germline CDR1 and CDR2: MDHEN and SYDVKM. The CDR3 runs to 12 residues. CDR3 DNA sequence: TGTGCCAGCAGTTGGGGGCGTGAAAAACTGTTTTTT. Translation gives CASSWGREKLFF.